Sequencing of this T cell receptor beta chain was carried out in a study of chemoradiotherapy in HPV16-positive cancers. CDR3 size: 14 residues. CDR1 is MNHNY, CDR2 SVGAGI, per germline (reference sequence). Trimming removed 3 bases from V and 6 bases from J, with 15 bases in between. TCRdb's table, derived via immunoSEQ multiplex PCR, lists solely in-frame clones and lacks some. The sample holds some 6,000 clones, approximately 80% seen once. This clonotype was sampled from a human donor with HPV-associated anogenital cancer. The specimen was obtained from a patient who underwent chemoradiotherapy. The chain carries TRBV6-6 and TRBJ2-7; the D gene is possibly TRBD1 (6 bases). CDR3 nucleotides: TGTGCCAGCAGTTATGACCGCCAGGGGCCCGAGCAGTACTTC. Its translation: CASSYDRQGPEQYF.